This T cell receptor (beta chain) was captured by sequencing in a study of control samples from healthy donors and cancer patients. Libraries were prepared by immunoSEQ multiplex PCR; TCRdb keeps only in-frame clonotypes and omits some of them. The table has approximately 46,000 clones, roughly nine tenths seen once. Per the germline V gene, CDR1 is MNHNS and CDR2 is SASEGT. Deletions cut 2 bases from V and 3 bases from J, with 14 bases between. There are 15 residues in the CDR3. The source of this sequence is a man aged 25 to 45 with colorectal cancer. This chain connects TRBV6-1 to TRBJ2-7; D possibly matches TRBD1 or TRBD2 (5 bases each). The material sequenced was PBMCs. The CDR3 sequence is CASSERTGTDYEQYV. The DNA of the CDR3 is TGTGCCAGCAGTGAAAGAACCGGGACCGACTACGAGCAGTACGTC.